This T cell receptor (beta chain) was found in a study of naive and memory T cell subsets (dated 2017 in TCRdb). In terms of the full investigation: Sorted naive and memory T cell subsets from peripheral blood were analyzed in the study using a UMI-based, open-source pipeline for TCR alpha and beta sequencing. The functional CMV T cell responses agreed completely with IgG serology results. RNA was DNase-treated and reverse transcribed with TCR constant-region primers, mostly using SuperScript III. What the study reported, not specific to this receptor: A few larger clonotypes were present in naive repertoires, particularly the CD8 repertoires, and these clonotypes were possibly memory cells re-expressing CD45RA. After error correction, over 90% of naive TCR sequences appeared only once, giving much steeper abundance distributions than memory subsets. RNA-based TCR counts may be affected by expression changes linked to T cell activation and differentiation. Clonotypes were defined as single alpha or beta chain sequences, not paired alpha/beta receptors. The repertoire findings for the naive and memory subsets could not be validated, as no ground truth was available. In both CD4 and CD8 cells, a rise in Gini index and a fall in Shannon and inverse Simpson diversity were observed from naive through CM, EM and EMRA. The abundance of TCRs followed a power law with an exponent that differed between naive and memory subsets yet stayed consistent across the three individuals.

A word on this clonotype: What this receptor recognizes is not known. No much larger clone exists at a distance of one base, and base qualities are not known.

From the second PCR step on, the TCR alpha and beta chain libraries were amplified in separate reactions. The CMV status of each donor was determined by measuring IFNgamma production from CD4+ T cells after fresh PBMCs had been stimulated overnight with CMV viral lysate. CD4 T cells were positively selected with Miltenyi beads, followed by positive selection of CD8 T cells from the CD4-negative fraction. Cells were stained for CD3, CD4, CD8, CD45RA, CD27 and a live/dead dye and were sorted on a BD Aria II into four subsets based on CD45RA and CD27. Blood was obtained from a few healthy volunteers, and the blood from each volunteer was fractionated into CD4 and CD8 T cells and subsequently into four differentiation subsets. About 0.13 L of peripheral blood was collected from each donor, and PBMC were isolated from the blood using Ficoll-Paque PLUS density-gradient centrifugation. The sorted cells were lysed in RLT buffer, after which RNA was extracted using a Qiagen RNeasy kit and kept at -80 degrees C.

The library was built by means of UMI-ligation and nested PCR. The beta constant-region primer was an equimolar mix of two oligonucleotides covering both TRBC1 and TRBC2. The ligated cDNA went through four rounds of PCR with nested alpha and beta constant-region primers together with the SP2 primer. A single-stranded oligonucleotide bearing the SP2 primer plus a 12-nucleotide UMI was ligated onto the 3' end of the cDNA by T4 RNA ligase 1. The ligation reaction was incubated at 16°C for about 20-24 hours. To avoid over-amplification, PCR2 was usually performed as a SYBR Green qPCR and halted once a predetermined threshold was reached. All purifications after the first were performed with Agencourt AMPure XP magnetic beads. Libraries were quantified by Qubit and checked on a TapeStation, with a main peak expected near 650 bp. Sequencing of the pooled libraries was done on an Illumina MiSeq using v2 2x251 paired-end kits, which typically yielded roughly 0.95-2 million reads per sample. Each sample was pooled at about 4 nM, and about 5-8% PhiX was included to help cluster recognition. Concerning the study's data processing: Using tag matching that tolerated one base-pair mismatch, Decombinator assigned V and J genes to FASTQ reads that had been processed by Demultiplexor. By using UMIs, Collapsinator corrected both sequencing errors and the frequency errors caused by PCR heterogeneity. CDR3Translator translated TCRs and extracted CDR3s from the conserved cysteine to the FGXG phenylalanine, flagging non-productive sequences. Gini, Shannon entropy and inverse Simpson indices were computed after subsampling the repertoires to the same number of UMI-defined TCRs. Power-law fits to clonotype abundance distributions were performed by maximum likelihood within the linear range. When run on a single naive CD8 sample, MIGEC and the pipeline yielded similar UMI counts, similar unique TCR numbers and similar clonal distributions. One analysis removed from the naive repertoire any naive TCRs that were also present in any memory subset from the same donor. A set of 7,322 CMV-associated CDR3 sequences, compiled from VDJdb and a published dataset, was used to search the repertoires. In TCRdb, the public reads were trimmed at Q25 with fastp and aligned with MiXCR, with productive beta chains retained. Entries that share a CDR3 protein sequence are merged under the most common genes and DNA. TCRdb, rather than the study authors, made the V and J calls. Recorded for this sample are about 99,000 distinct CDR3 sequences; about 14% of them occurred a single time. The ten largest make up around 2.7% of the sample.

The TCR sequence derives from a human donor in good health. The source material was naive CD8+ T cells from blood. The cell subset or site label here, explained by the study, means: naive T cells, CD45RA high CD27+.

The base sequence is TGCAGCGTTGAAGATGTCCCGAGACAGGGTCGCACCTTC. Its product reads: CSVEDVPRQGRTF. The chain is made from TRBV29-1 and TRBJ1-2; 7 middle bases align to TRBD1. Germline trimming: 0 bases from V, 13 bases from J; junction bases outside gene matches: 11. The germline V gene specifies SQVTM as CDR1 and ANQGSEA as CDR2. The CDR3 holds 13 amino acids from the cysteine to the phenylalanine. Only the CDR3 region is kept as DNA, spanning 39 bases read in frame from base 1.